This entry lists 17 T cell receptor beta chains sequenced from one sample in a study of cytomegalovirus exposure and HLA in healthy donors. PCR was performed using 60 Vbeta and 13 Jbeta primers. Data came from immunoSEQ multiplex PCR; TCRdb stores just in-frame clones and leaves some out. The repertoire includes about 190,000 clones, about four fifths of them detected once, and 6% sits in the top ten. Input material: PBMCs. Every receptor here comes from a woman aged 25 to 39 in good health and CMV-seropositive.

The chain joins TRBV11-3 to TRBJ2-3; 12 bases are a match to TRBD2. The germline CDR1 and CDR2 sequences are SGHNT and YENEEA. The CDR3 length is 17 residues. J gave up 1 base and V 5 bases, and 7 bases lay outside the gene matches. CDR3 bases: TGTGCCAGCAGCCCCAGACTAGCGGGGGTGGGCACAGATACGCAGTATTTT. Translating it yields CASSPRLAGVGTDTQYF. Using reference TRBV11-3 and TRBJ2-3 for the parts outside the CDR3, the full variable domain is EAGVVQSPRYKIIEKKQPVAFWCNPISGHNTLYWYLQNLGQGPELLIRYENEEAVDDSQLPKDRFSAERLKGVDSTLKIQPAELGDSAVYLCASSPRLAGVGTDTQYFGPGTRLTVL.

The rearrangement uses TRBV6-5 and TRBJ2-7; D is unresolved. Germline loops: CDR1 MNHEY, CDR2 SVGAGI. The CDR3 spans 14 residues. Between the trimmed V and J ends, which lost 2 bases and 9 bases, there was a span of 17 bases. CDR3 coding DNA: TGTGCCAGCAGTTACCGAACCCGAGCCTCGGGGCAGTACTTC. Residues: CASSYRTRASGQYF.

V is TRBV5-4 and J is TRBJ2-1; 11 bases map to TRBD2. The germline V gene has CDR1 SGHNT and CDR2 YYREEE (reference sequence). The CDR3 length is 17 residues. Trimming took 0 bases from V and 7 from J; bases not matched to a gene: 9. DNA for the CDR3: TGTGCCAGCAGCTTGGCCGGGACTAGCGGAGGGAGGAATGAGCAGTTCTTC. It specifies CASSLAGTSGGRNEQFF.

The V call is TRBV7-8, the J call TRBJ1-2, with D perhaps TRBD1 (6 bases). Deletions cut 4 bases from V and 2 bases from J, with 14 bases between. This CDR3 is 15 amino acids long. The germline CDR1 and CDR2 sequences are SGHVS and FQNEAQ. In DNA form, the CDR3 reads TGTGCCAGCAGCTCGACTTCGGACAGAAACTATGGCTACACCTTC. It specifies CASSSTSDRNYGYTF.

Here the CDR3 reads CASGPTWGELPGQYF. Written as DNA, the CDR3 is TGCGCCAGCGGCCCCACTTGGGGGGAGCTACCCGGGCAGTACTTC. This chain connects TRBV4-1 to TRBJ2-7; a weak D match, TRBD2 (6 bases). The germline V gene has CDR1 MGHRA and CDR2 YSYEKL. The ends were cut back, 8 bases at V and 9 bases at J, with 26 bases in the middle. CDR3 length equals 15 residues.

The CDR3 sequence is CSVAPGVNQPQHF. Here the CDR3 DNA reads TGCAGCGTCGCCCCAGGGGTAAATCAGCCCCAGCATTTT. The chain joins TRBV29-1 to TRBJ1-5, with D perhaps TRBD1 (6 bases). Per the germline V gene, CDR1 is SQVTM and CDR2 is ANQGSEA. The CDR3 has 13 residues. Trimming took 6 bases from V and 4 from J, leaving 13 bases between them.

The rearrangement joins TRBV7-2 to TRBJ2-5; 10 bases are a match to TRBD2. With 5 bases clipped from V and 5 bases from J, the junction kept 8 bases outside the gene matches. This CDR3 is built from 15 residues. Germline loops: CDR1 SGHTA, CDR2 FQGNSA. CDR3 in amino acids: CASSGSGGPRETQYF. The DNA for the CDR3 is TGTGCCAGCAGCGGTAGCGGGGGGCCGCGGGAGACCCAGTACTTC.

In this sample, this clone turned up once. The chain recombines TRBV18 with TRBJ1-3; D unresolved. This CDR3 contains 14 residues. The germline CDR1 and CDR2 sequences are KGHSH and LQKENI. V gave up 3 bases and J gave up 4 bases, with 10 bases separating them. The CDR3 reads CASSPPRVGNTIYF. The DNA of the CDR3 is TGTGCCAGCTCACCCCCTCGGGTCGGAAACACCATATATTTT.

The chain combines TRBV7-3 with TRBJ2-7, with unresolved D. Germline loops: CDR1 SGHTA, CDR2 FQGTGA. The CDR3 sequence is 14 residues long. Between the trimmed V and J ends, which lost 5 bases and 9 bases, there was a span of 20 bases. CDR3 sequence: CASSLLGSLWWQYF. In DNA, the CDR3 is TGTGCCAGCAGCCTCTTGGGCTCCCTATGGTGGCAGTACTTC.

The chain links TRBV5-1 to TRBJ2-3, with D possibly TRBD2 on 5 matching bases. V was pared by 2 bases and J by 2 bases, with 12 bases between. Per germline, CDR1 SGHRS and CDR2 YFSETQ. The CDR3 covers 15 residues. CDR3: CASSLEAGLTDTQYF. CDR3 in DNA: TGCGCCAGCAGCTTAGAGGCTGGACTCACAGATACGCAGTATTTT.

This sequence joins TRBV5-1 and TRBJ1-2; TRBD1 matches 7 bases. This CDR3 has 13 residues. Trimming removed 0 bases from V and 7 bases from J; junction bases left unmatched: 3. Germline V gene data show CDR1 as SGHRS and CDR2 as YFSETQ. The CDR3 region is CASSLGQGRGYTF. The CDR3 nucleotides read TGCGCCAGCAGCTTGGGACAGGGTCGTGGCTACACCTTC.

There are a few counts of this clone. The chain is built from TRBV19 and TRBJ1-1; tentatively, D is TRBD1 (5 bases). The V end lost 5 bases, the J end lost 1 base, and 17 bases lay between the germline ends. Germline CDR1 and CDR2: LNHDA and SQIVND (reference sequence). The CDR3 length is 16 residues. The CDR3 nucleotides are TGTGCCAGTAGTCCCCAAGGGGCTATACGGAACACTGAAGCTTTCTTT. Its protein product is CASSPQGAIRNTEAFF.

This clone was observed a handful of times. The V gene is TRBV10-2, the J gene TRBJ2-1; D not resolved. CDR3 size: 12 residues. Germline V CDR1 and CDR2: WSHSY, SAAADI. V lost 3 bases and J 5 bases, leaving 5 bases between the germline ends. CDR3 loop: CASSDTNNEQFF. The CDR3 coding sequence is TGCGCCAGCAGTGACACTAACAATGAGCAGTTCTTC.

Here the CDR3 reads CASSYGTLSSYEQYF. In nucleotides, the CDR3 is TGTGCCAGCAGCTATGGGACTCTCTCCTCCTACGAGCAGTACTTC. This chain joins TRBV11-1 and TRBJ2-7; possibly TRBD2 for D (6 bases). Trimming shortened V by 4 bases and J by 0 bases, and 13 bases separated the two germline ends. The V gene's germline CDR1 is SGHAT and CDR2 FQDESV (reference sequence). The CDR3 extends over 15 amino acids.

In its sample, this clone was seen a few times. The chain carries TRBV7-2 and TRBJ2-3, with D perhaps TRBD2 (6 bases). Germline V gene sequence: CDR1 SGHTA, CDR2 FQGNSA. This CDR3 spans 15 amino acids. V was cut by 10 bases and J by 5 bases, with 22 bases left in between. CDR3 in DNA: TGTGCCACCCGCGTAAGGGGACTGCTCGTAGATACGCAGTATTTT. Its translation is CATRVRGLLVDTQYF.

This sequence joins TRBV27 and TRBJ1-5; D call uncertain. Germline V gene sequence: CDR1 MNHEY, CDR2 SMNVEV (reference sequence). Trimming removed 6 bases from V and 2 bases from J, with 17 bases in between. This CDR3 comprises 16 residues. CDR3 DNA sequence: TGTGCCAGCAGCCCCAGACGGTCGGGAGGCAATCAGCCCCAGCATTTT. It specifies CASSPRRSGGNQPQHF.

V is TRBV28 and J is TRBJ1-2; D is possibly TRBD1 (5 bases). CDR3 length equals 13 residues. V was pared by 7 bases and J by 5 bases, with 14 bases between. The germline gives CDR1 MDHEN, CDR2 SYDVKM. The CDR3 region is CASKAGIIYGYTF. CDR3 nucleotides: TGTGCCAGCAAGGCAGGGATTATTTATGGCTACACCTTC.